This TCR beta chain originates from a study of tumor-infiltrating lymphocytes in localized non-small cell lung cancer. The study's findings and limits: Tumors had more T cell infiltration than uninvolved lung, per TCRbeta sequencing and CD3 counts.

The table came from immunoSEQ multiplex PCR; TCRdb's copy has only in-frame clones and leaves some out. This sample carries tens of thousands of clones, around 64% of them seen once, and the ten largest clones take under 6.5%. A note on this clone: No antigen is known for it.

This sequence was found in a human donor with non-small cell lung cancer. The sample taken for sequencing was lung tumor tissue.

The CDR3 DNA reads TGTGCCAGCAGCTTAGGGGTCGGGAGGGCGGATGAGCAGTTCTTC. The encoded protein is CASSLGVGRADEQFF. The rearrangement uses TRBV11-2 and TRBJ2-1, with 8 bases that match TRBD2. Germline V gene lookup returns CDR1 SGHAT and CDR2 FQNNGV. V lost 1 base, J lost 8 bases, and 7 bases stayed unmatched. The CDR3 consists of 15 residues.